The T cell receptor beta chain described here comes from a study of cytomegalovirus exposure and HLA in healthy donors. Notes on the study in general: For TCR beta chains, V- and J-gene trimming was later linked to a missense DCLRE1C variant. Later analysis placed DRB1 highest and HLA-C lowest in TCR association rates, which differed by HLA locus. In a later analysis, at a false discovery rate of 0.05, 16,951 TCR beta sequences matched HLA alleles.

Details on this clone: As yet, its antigen is unknown.

The PCR was carried out with 60 Vbeta primers and 13 Jbeta primers. Using immunoSEQ multiplex PCR, the repertoire was profiled, and TCRdb retains in-frame clones only, with some absent. Of roughly 160,000 clones listed, 73% are singletons. This sequence originates from a woman aged 18-35 years in good health and CMV-seropositive. The sequenced material came from PBMCs.

The DNA of the CDR3 is TGTGCCAGCAGCTTAATTTCAGGGAACTCCTACGAGCAGTACTTC. It is translated as CASSLISGNSYEQYF. The chain has TRBV11-2 and TRBJ2-7; maybe TRBD1 (5 bases). Looked up from germline, CDR1 is SGHAT and CDR2 is FQNNGV. This CDR3 has 15 amino acids. Trimming removed 2 bases at V and 0 bases at J, with 11 bases between.